The clone carrying this T cell receptor beta chain was detected a few times. Its specificity is unknown. J was trimmed by 2 bases and V by 4 bases; bases with no gene match: 12. Per germline, CDR1 LNHDA and CDR2 SQIVND (reference sequence). The CDR3 is 17 amino acids. The entry originates in a study of vaccination and CD4 T cells after COVID-19. Treatment defined: roughly 10-day PBMC culture with coronavirus spike peptide pools or control peptides (ViraFEST assay). Sequencing of cultured CD4+ T cell DNA used the Oncomine TCR Beta short-read assay. One entry per CDR3 protein results from TCRdb running MiXCR on the PCR reads. This table holds more than 15,000 distinct CDR3 sequences, 44% found once.

The source of this sequence is a human donor who had recovered from COVID-19. Sequenced material: CD4+ T cells from blood, cultured in vitro. V gene TRBV19 combines with J gene TRBJ2-3; TRBD1 matches at 7 bases. This chain's CDR3 is CASSKIGTAGATDTQYF. Here the CDR3 DNA reads TGTGCCAGTAGTAAGATCGGGACAGCCGGAGCCACAGATACGCAGTATTTT.